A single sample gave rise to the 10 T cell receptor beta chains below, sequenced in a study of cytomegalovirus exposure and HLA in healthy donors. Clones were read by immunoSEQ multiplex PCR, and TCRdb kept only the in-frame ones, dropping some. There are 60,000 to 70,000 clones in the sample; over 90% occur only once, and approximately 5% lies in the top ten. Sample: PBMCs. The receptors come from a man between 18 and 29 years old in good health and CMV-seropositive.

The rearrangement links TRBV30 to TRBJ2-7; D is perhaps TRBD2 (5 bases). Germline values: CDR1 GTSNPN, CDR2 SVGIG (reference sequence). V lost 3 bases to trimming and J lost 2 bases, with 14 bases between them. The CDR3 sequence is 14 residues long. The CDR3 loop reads CAWSSGRVPYEQYF. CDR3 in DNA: TGTGCCTGGAGCTCTGGGCGGGTCCCCTACGAGCAGTACTTC.

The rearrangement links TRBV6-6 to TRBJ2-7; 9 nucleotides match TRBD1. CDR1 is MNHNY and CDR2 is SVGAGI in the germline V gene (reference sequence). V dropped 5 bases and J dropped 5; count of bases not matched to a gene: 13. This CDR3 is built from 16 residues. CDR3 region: CASSGGRDRAIDEQYF. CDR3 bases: TGTGCCAGCAGTGGGGGCCGGGACAGGGCGATCGACGAGCAGTACTTC.

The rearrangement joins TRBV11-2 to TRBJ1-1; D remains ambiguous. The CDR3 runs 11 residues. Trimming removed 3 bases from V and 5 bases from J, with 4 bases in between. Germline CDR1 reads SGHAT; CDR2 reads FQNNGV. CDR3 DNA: TGTGCCAGCAGCTTCGCGACTGAAGCTTTCTTT. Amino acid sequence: CASSFATEAFF.

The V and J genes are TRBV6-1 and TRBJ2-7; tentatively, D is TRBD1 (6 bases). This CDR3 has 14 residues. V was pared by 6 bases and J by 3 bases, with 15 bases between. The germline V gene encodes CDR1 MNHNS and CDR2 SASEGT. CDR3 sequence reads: CASRPPDSYYEQYF. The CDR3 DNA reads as TGTGCCAGCAGACCACCGGACAGTTACTACGAGCAGTACTTC.

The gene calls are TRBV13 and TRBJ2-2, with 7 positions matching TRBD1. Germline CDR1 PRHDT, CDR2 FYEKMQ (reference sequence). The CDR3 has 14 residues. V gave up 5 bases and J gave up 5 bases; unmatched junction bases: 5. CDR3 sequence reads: CASSRRGRTGELFF. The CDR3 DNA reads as TGTGCCAGCAGCCGCAGGGGGAGAACCGGGGAGCTGTTTTTT. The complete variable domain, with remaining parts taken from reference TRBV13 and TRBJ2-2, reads AAGVIQSPRHLIKEKRETATLKCYPIPRHDTVYWYQQGPGQDPQFLISFYEKMQSDKGSIPDRFSAQQFSDYHSELNMSSLELGDSALYFCASSRRGRTGELFFGEGSRLTVL.

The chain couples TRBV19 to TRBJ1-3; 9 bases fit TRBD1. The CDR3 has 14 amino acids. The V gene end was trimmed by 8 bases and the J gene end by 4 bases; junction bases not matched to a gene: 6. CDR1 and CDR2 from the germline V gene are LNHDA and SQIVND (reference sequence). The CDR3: CASLQGARGNTIYF. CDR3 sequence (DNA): TGTGCCAGTTTACAGGGGGCGCGAGGAAACACCATATATTTT.

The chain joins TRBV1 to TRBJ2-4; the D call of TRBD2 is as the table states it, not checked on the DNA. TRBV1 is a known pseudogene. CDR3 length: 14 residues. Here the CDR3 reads CTSSHYSETSIQYF. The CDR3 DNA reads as TGCACCAGCAGCCACTACTCGGAGACTAGCATTCAGTACTTC.

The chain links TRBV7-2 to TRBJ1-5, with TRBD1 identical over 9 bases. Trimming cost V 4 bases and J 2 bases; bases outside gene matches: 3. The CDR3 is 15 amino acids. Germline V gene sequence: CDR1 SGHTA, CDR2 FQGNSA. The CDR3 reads CASSYRGPGNQPQHF. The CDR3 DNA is TGTGCCAGCAGCTACAGGGGGCCTGGCAATCAGCCCCAGCATTTT.

Written as DNA, the CDR3 is TGTGCCAGCAGTTTATCACTCGGGACAGGGGCCTACGAGCAGTACTTC. The encoded protein is CASSLSLGTGAYEQYF. This chain joins TRBV27 and TRBJ2-7; 10 bases fit TRBD1. Germline-derived CDR1 and CDR2 are MNHEY and SMNVEV (reference sequence). The CDR3 loop spans 16 amino acids. The trim removed 0 bases at V and 2 bases at J, leaving 4 bases unmatched.

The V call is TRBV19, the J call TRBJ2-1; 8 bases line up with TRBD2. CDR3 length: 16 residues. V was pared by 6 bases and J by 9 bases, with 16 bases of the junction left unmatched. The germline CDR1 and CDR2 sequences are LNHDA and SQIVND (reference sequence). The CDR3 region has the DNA TGTGCCAGTAGGTCCCTCAGCGGGAGAGGGACCCCTGAGCAGTTCTTC. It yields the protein CASRSLSGRGTPEQFF.